This T cell receptor (beta chain) was retrieved from a study of cytomegalovirus exposure and HLA in healthy donors. The PCR contained 60 Vbeta and 13 Jbeta primers. Assay: immunoSEQ multiplex PCR; the TCRdb copy retains only in-frame clones and omits some. The sample contains some 140,000 clones, over 50% of which appear only once. The length of the CDR3 is 15 residues. V trimming: 1 base; J trimming: 12 bases; junction bases outside the gene matches: 13. Germline CDR1 LNHNV, CDR2 YYDKDF (reference sequence). The receptor was isolated from a human donor in good health. The chain combines TRBV15 with TRBJ2-5, with 8 bases fitting TRBD2. The source material was PBMCs. The CDR3 reads CATSRAFLAGEGEYF. The CDR3 coding sequence is TGTGCCACCAGCAGAGCCTTCCTAGCGGGTGAAGGGGAGTACTTC. The full variable domain, in which reference TRBV15 and TRBJ2-5 provide the parts outside the CDR3, is DAMVIQNPRYQVTQFGKPVTLSCSQTLNHNVMYWYQQKSSQAPKLLFHYYDKDFNNEADTPDNFQSRRPNTSFCFLDIRSPGLGDTAMYLCATSRAFLAGEGEYFGPGTRLLVL.